This entry features one T cell receptor (beta chain) sequence. It was during active infection that Seattle patients were enrolled and then longitudinally followed. This record comes from a study of blood T cell repertoires in COVID-19. Produced via immunoSEQ multiplex PCR; TCRdb's table is partial and in-frame only. In the table there are about 260,000 clones, about 87% of which are singletons. V dropped 4 bases and J dropped 1 base, with 12 bases sitting between them. The CDR3 is made up of 14 amino acids. The germline gives CDR1 SGHRS, CDR2 YFSETQ. The sample taken for sequencing was peripheral blood. This sequence joins TRBV5-1 and TRBJ2-7; the D is unclear. The TCR sequence derives from an older woman with COVID-19, enrolled during active disease. CDR3 sequence reads: CASSENPSSYEQYF. CDR3 DNA: TGCGCCAGCAGCGAAAACCCCAGTTCCTACGAGCAGTACTTC.